The 18 T cell receptor beta chains presented below share a single source sample, sequenced in a study of cytotoxic CD8 clonotypes in ibrutinib-treated CLL. Profiled with immunoSEQ multiplex PCR; TCRdb holds only in-frame clones, not every one. This table has some 300,000 clones, roughly 85% appearing once. This material consisted of PBMCs, taken before ibrutinib treatment. These receptors all stem from a human donor with chronic lymphocytic leukemia.

The J gene is TRBJ2-1, the V gene TRBV7-6, with 12 bases aligning to TRBD2. Germline V gives CDR1 SGHVS, CDR2 FNYEAQ. The CDR3 length is 18 residues. The ends lost 5 bases at V and 5 bases at J; junction bases unmatched: 13. This CDR3 is CASSQTSGRPQLDNEQFF. As DNA, the CDR3 is TGTGCCAGCAGCCAGACTAGCGGGAGACCCCAATTAGACAATGAGCAGTTCTTC.

The J gene is TRBJ2-1, the V gene TRBV7-9; the D gene could be TRBD1 or TRBD2 (6 bases each). The CDR3 spans 16 residues. Per the germline V gene, CDR1 is SEHNR and CDR2 is FQNEAQ (reference sequence). The V and J ends lost 6 bases and 8 bases respectively, with 23 bases between them. In nucleotides, the CDR3 is TGTGCCAGCAGGAACCGACAGGAGACGGGGGTCCATGAGCAGTTCTTC. Translation gives CASRNRQETGVHEQFF.

This clone was observed a handful of times. J is TRBJ1-2 and V is TRBV29-1; 8 positions match TRBD1. Germline loops: CDR1 SQVTM, CDR2 ANQGSEA. There are 12 residues in the CDR3. CDR3 protein: CGDRFSNYGYTF. DNA of the CDR3: TGCGGGGACAGGTTTTCTAACTATGGCTACACCTTC. The whole variable domain, filled in from reference TRBV29-1 and TRBJ1-2, reads SAVISQKPSRDICQRGTSLTIQCQVDSQVTMMFWYRQQPGQSLTLIATANQGSEATYESGFVIDKFPISRPNLTFSTLTVSNMSPEDSSIYLCGDRFSNYGYTFGSGTRLTVV.

The chain couples TRBV15 to TRBJ2-2, with 8 bases identical to TRBD2. CDR1 is LNHNV, CDR2 YYDKDF, per germline (reference sequence). V was clipped by 3 bases and J by 5 bases; unmatched bases: 2. This CDR3 contains 14 residues. The CDR3 loop reads CATSSSGTTGELFF. The CDR3 DNA sequence: TGTGCCACCAGCAGTAGCGGGACGACCGGGGAGCTGTTTTTT.

This chain connects TRBV30 to TRBJ2-5; TRBD1 might be the D (5 bases). V was trimmed by 4 bases and J by 5 bases, leaving 11 bases between them. The CDR3 totals 12 residues. CDR1 GTSNPN and CDR2 SVGIG come from the germline V gene (reference sequence). The CDR3 here is CAWTRVAETQYF. DNA for the CDR3: TGTGCCTGGACCAGGGTTGCGGAGACCCAGTACTTC. The variable domain in full, with the rest retrieved from reference TRBV30 and TRBJ2-5, is SQTIHQWPATLVQPVGSPLSLECTVEGTSNPNLYWYRQAAGRGLQLLFYSVGIGQISSEVPQNLSASRPQDRQFILSSKKLLLSDSGFYLCAWTRVAETQYFGPGTRLLVL.

The gene calls are TRBV6-5 and TRBJ2-7; no reliable D call. CDR3 size: 15 residues. With 4 bases removed from V and 3 bases from J, the gap between germline ends came to 16 bases. Germline assignment: CDR1 MNHEY and CDR2 SVGAGI. CDR3 nucleotides: TGTGCCAGCAGTTCGCAAAACGGAGTAAGCTACGAGCAGTACTTC. Translating gives CASSSQNGVSYEQYF.

V is TRBV25-1 and J is TRBJ2-7; TRBD2 aligns across 11 bases. Germline lookup yields CDR1 MGHDK and CDR2 SYGVNS. The CDR3 is made up of 14 amino acids. The junction had 8 bases not matched to a gene; V was cut back by 8 bases and J by 5 bases. The CDR3 here is CASARTSGLHEQYF. The CDR3 bases are TGTGCCAGCGCACGGACTAGCGGGCTGCACGAGCAGTACTTC.

This clone was seen a handful of times. This rearrangement joins TRBV7-3 to TRBJ2-1, with TRBD1 matching over 8 bases. The CDR3 spans 16 residues. V lost 0 bases and J lost 7; bases outside the gene matches: 8. Germline V CDR1 and CDR2: SGHTA, FQGTGA. CDR3 region: CASSLTIQGARNEQFF. CDR3 in DNA: TGTGCCAGCAGCTTAACGATTCAGGGGGCGAGGAATGAGCAGTTCTTC.

This chain uses TRBV9 with TRBJ2-1; 9 nucleotides align to TRBD2. Per the germline V gene, CDR1 is SGDLS and CDR2 is YYNGEE. V shed 0 bases and J 9 bases; nucleotides not matched to a gene: 7. The CDR3 extends over 15 amino acids. The DNA for the CDR3 is TGTGCCAGCAGCGTAGAACCTAGCGGGATTGTTGAGCAGTTCTTC. It specifies CASSVEPSGIVEQFF.

V and J are TRBV7-2 and TRBJ2-1; 9 bases fit TRBD2. Germline CDR1 is SGHTA and CDR2 is FQGNSA. Unmatched junction bases numbered 2, after V lost 4 bases and J lost 1 base. The CDR3 consists of 15 residues. CDR3 coding DNA: TGTGCCAGCAGCTCACTAGCGGGTTCCTACAATGAGCAGTTCTTC. This translates into CASSSLAGSYNEQFF.

The genes are TRBV29-1 and TRBJ1-5, with 7 bases lining up with TRBD1. CDR3 length equals 13 residues. The V and J ends lost 7 bases and 5 bases, in that order; junction bases with no gene match: 8. In germline, CDR1 is SQVTM, CDR2 ANQGSEA. The CDR3 sequence is CSGQTGNDQPQHF. The CDR3, as DNA: TGCAGCGGCCAGACAGGGAACGATCAGCCCCAGCATTTT.

V and J are TRBV10-3 and TRBJ1-5; perhaps TRBD1 as D (5 bases). Germline V gene lookup returns CDR1 ENHRY and CDR2 SYGVKD. V was trimmed by 6 bases and J by 1 base, leaving 13 bases between them. The CDR3 contains 15 residues. CDR3 nucleotides: TGTGCCATCAGCGCCCGGAGGGACAGCAATCAGCCCCAGCATTTT. Its translation is CAISARRDSNQPQHF.

This clone was observed a handful of times. One junction end does not reproduce the germline sequence, and a read error may be involved. The V call is TRBV25-1, the J call TRBJ1-1; TRBD1 matches at 7 bases. The CDR3 extends over 12 amino acids. Germline CDR1 and CDR2: MGHDK and SYGVNS. The CDR3 is CASRGTGARMVF. The CDR3 nucleotides read TGTGCCAGCAGAGGAACAGGGGCTCGGATGGTCTTT.

V is TRBV27 and J is TRBJ1-1; possible D gene TRBD1, 6 bases. CDR1 and CDR2 from the germline V gene are MNHEY and SMNVEV (reference sequence). Trimming cost V 6 bases and J 5 bases, with 16 bases left between them. The CDR3 sequence is 14 residues long. CDR3 residues: CASRFDRKRTEAFF. Here the CDR3 DNA reads TGTGCCAGCAGATTTGACAGGAAGCGGACTGAAGCTTTCTTT.

This clone has only a few counts. The J gene is TRBJ2-7, the V gene TRBV5-4; D gene unclear. The CDR3 contains 16 residues. Germline CDR1 and CDR2: SGHNT and YYREEE (reference sequence). The ends were cut back, 2 bases at V and 0 bases at J, with 15 bases in the middle. CDR3 region: CASSLSTGQASYEQYF. The CDR3 DNA follows: TGTGCCAGCAGCTTATCGACTGGGCAGGCCTCCTACGAGCAGTACTTC. Supplemented by reference TRBV5-4 and TRBJ2-7, the full variable domain reads ETGVTQSPTHLIKTRGQQVTLRCSSQSGHNTVSWYQQALGQGPQFIFQYYREEENGRGNFPPRFSGLQFPNYSSELNVNALELDDSALYLCASSLSTGQASYEQYFGPGTRLTVT.

This clone has just a few counts. The chain combines TRBV15 with TRBJ2-1; D is possibly TRBD1 or TRBD2 (5 bases each). Germline assignment: CDR1 LNHNV and CDR2 YYDKDF (reference sequence). Trimming cost V 4 bases and J 1 base, with 11 bases left between them. CDR3 length: 15 residues. The CDR3, as DNA: TGTGCCACCAGCATAGAGGGGAATTCCTACAATGAGCAGTTCTTC. Its protein product is CATSIEGNSYNEQFF.

The chain employs TRBV10-3 and TRBJ2-6; 8 bases match TRBD1. Per the germline V gene, CDR1 is ENHRY and CDR2 is SYGVKD. V shed 4 bases and J 0 bases; nucleotides not matched to a gene: 20. The CDR3 extends over 22 amino acids. CDR3 sequence reads: CAISGAGTGPRETLSGANVLTF. As DNA, the CDR3 is TGTGCCATCAGTGGGGCCGGGACAGGACCTCGGGAAACACTCTCTGGGGCCAACGTCCTGACTTTC.

The CDR3 DNA reads TGTGCCAGCAGTACACCGGGACAGGGGGGAGGAGAGACCCAGTACTTC. It codes for CASSTPGQGGGETQYF. The chain uses TRBV28 and TRBJ2-5; 11 nucleotides line up with TRBD1. CDR3 length: 16 residues. The V and J ends lost 5 bases and 4 bases, in that order; junction bases with no gene match: 9. Germline values: CDR1 MDHEN, CDR2 SYDVKM.